Each of the 9 T cell receptor beta chains below was sequenced from the same sample in a study of response to subunit inactivated influenza vaccine. TCRdb re-analysed the RT-PCR reads in MiXCR, keeping a single row per CDR3 protein. The table shows 700,000 to 900,000 distinct CDR3 sequences, with 21% occurring only once. The sequencing used PBMCs from blood, collected about 5 days after vaccination. Receptor source: a man aged 50-60 years who received an inactivated influenza vaccine.

This clonotype was seen only a few times. The V gene is TRBV6-1, the J gene TRBJ2-3; 9 bases are a match to TRBD1. This CDR3 spans 15 amino acids. The germline gives CDR1 MNHNS, CDR2 SASEGT. Trimming removed 8 bases from V and 0 bases from J; junction bases left unmatched: 6. CDR3 in amino acids: CASGTGIGSTDTQYF. The CDR3 region has the DNA TGTGCCAGCGGGACAGGGATTGGAAGCACAGATACGCAGTATTTT.

The chain joins TRBV7-2 to TRBJ2-1; 11 positions match TRBD2. V lost 7 bases and J lost 7; bases outside the gene matches: 6. Germline V gene sequence: CDR1 SGHTA, CDR2 FQGNSA. CDR3 size: 14 residues. This CDR3 reads CASTLSGGVNEQFF. The CDR3 nucleotides read TGTGCCAGCACTCTTAGCGGGGGGGTTAATGAGCAGTTCTTC.

This rearrangement joins TRBV28 to TRBJ2-2; the match to TRBD1 covers 7 bases. The CDR3 is 12 residues long. Germline CDR1 is MDHEN and CDR2 is SYDVKM. The V gene end was trimmed by 5 bases and the J gene end by 9 bases; junction bases not matched to a gene: 3. The CDR3: CASSIGGWELFF. The CDR3 coding sequence is TGTGCCAGCAGTATAGGGGGCTGGGAGCTGTTTTTT.

Many counts were recorded for this clonotype. This chain connects TRBV12-3 or TRBV12-4 to TRBJ1-6; D is unclear. The CDR3 has 14 amino acids. Trimming removed 6 bases from V and 0 bases from J, with 6 bases in between. The CDR3 here is CASSINSYNSPLHF. Here the CDR3 DNA reads TGTGCCAGCAGCATAAACTCCTATAATTCACCCCTCCACTTT.

The gene calls are TRBV3-1 and TRBJ2-6; D perhaps matches TRBD1 (5 bases). V was clipped by 1 base and J by 0 bases, with 10 bases between them. The CDR3 has 17 residues. Germline values: CDR1 LGHDT, CDR2 YNNKEL (reference sequence). The CDR3 region is CASSQVGHNSGANVLTF. The CDR3 region has the DNA TGTGCCAGCAGCCAAGTCGGACACAACTCTGGGGCCAACGTCCTGACTTTC. Variable domain in full (rest from reference TRBV3-1 and TRBJ2-6): DTAVSQTPKYLVTQMGNDKSIKCEQNLGHDTMYWYKQDSKKFLKIMFSYNNKELIINETVPNRFSPKSPDKAHLNLHINSLELGDSAVYFCASSQVGHNSGANVLTFGAGSRLTVL.

The CDR3 DNA reads TGCAGTGCTATCAATCGGTTGGAAAGACGGACTAGCGGGGATGTCGCCGGGGAGCTGTTTTTT. It codes for CSAINRLERRTSGDVAGELFF. The chain recombines TRBV20-1 with TRBJ2-2; 12 nucleotides align to TRBD2. The CDR3 has 21 residues. Germline CDR1 and CDR2: DFQATT and SNEGSKA (reference sequence). V lost 4 bases, J lost 6 bases, and 24 bases stayed unmatched.

The V gene is TRBV18, the J gene TRBJ1-2; 7 bases are a match to TRBD1. The CDR3 is 15 amino acids. Germline V CDR1 and CDR2: KGHSH, LQKENI. The ends lost 4 bases at V and 3 bases at J; junction bases unmatched: 8. The DNA for the CDR3 is TGTGCCAGCTCACAGGGGACAGCGCAATACTATGGCTACACCTTC. Encoded protein: CASSQGTAQYYGYTF.

The chain joins TRBV29-1 to TRBJ2-7; 15 bases fit TRBD2. V dropped 5 bases and J dropped 2; count of bases not matched to a gene: 13. In germline, CDR1 is SQVTM, CDR2 ANQGSEA. This CDR3 is 18 amino acids long. The CDR3 here is CSVSAGLAGGANTYEQYF. CDR3 sequence (DNA): TGCAGCGTTTCTGCGGGACTAGCGGGAGGAGCTAATACCTACGAGCAGTACTTC.

This clonotype appeared many times. The chain employs TRBV6-2 or TRBV6-3 and TRBJ1-5, with D possibly TRBD1 on 5 matching bases. The V gene's germline CDR1 is MNHEY and CDR2 SVGEGT. The CDR3 is made up of 20 amino acids. Trimming removed 2 bases from V and 1 base from J, with 24 bases in between. CDR3 nucleotides: TGTGCCAGCAGTTACACAAGAGGGGAGCGGAGGTCGACAAGCAATCAGCCCCAGCATTTT. Residues: CASSYTRGERRSTSNQPQHF.